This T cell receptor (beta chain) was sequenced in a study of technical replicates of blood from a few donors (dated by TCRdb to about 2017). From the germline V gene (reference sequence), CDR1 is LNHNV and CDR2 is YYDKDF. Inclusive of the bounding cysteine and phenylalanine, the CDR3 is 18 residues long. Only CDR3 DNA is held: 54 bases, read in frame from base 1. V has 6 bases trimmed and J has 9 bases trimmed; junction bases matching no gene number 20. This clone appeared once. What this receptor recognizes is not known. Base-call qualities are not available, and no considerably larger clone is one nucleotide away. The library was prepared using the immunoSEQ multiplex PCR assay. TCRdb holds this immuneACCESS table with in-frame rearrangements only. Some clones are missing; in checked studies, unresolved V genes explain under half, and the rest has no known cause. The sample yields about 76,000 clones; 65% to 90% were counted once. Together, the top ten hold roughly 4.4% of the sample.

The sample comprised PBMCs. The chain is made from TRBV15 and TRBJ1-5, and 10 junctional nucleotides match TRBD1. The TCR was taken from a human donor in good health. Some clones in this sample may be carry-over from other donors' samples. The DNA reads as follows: TGTGCCACCAGAAATGACAGGGGGCCCGGTTTAGGCGGGCGGCCCCAGCATTTT. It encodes CATRNDRGPGLGGRPQHF.